This passage covers 2 T cell receptor beta chains from one sample sequenced in a study of breast tumors, draining lymph nodes, adjacent tissues. The lymph nodes were axillary draining lymph nodes from breast cancer patients. TCRdb fed the multiplex PCR reads into MiXCR, producing one record per CDR3 protein. Of about 200,000 distinct CDR3 sequences listed, less than 40% are singletons. The sequenced sample consisted of axillary lymph node tissue. The receptors come from a female donor with breast cancer. Some clones in this sample may be carry-over from other donors' samples.

The V gene is TRBV15, the J gene TRBJ1-5, with TRBD1 identical over 7 bases. This CDR3 comprises 16 residues. The junction had 3 bases not matched to a gene; V was cut back by 0 bases and J by 1 base. Germline values: CDR1 LNHNV, CDR2 YYDKDF (reference sequence). CDR3 nucleotide sequence: TGTGCCACCAGCAGAGAACCGGGACAGAGCAATCAGCCCCAGCATTTT. Amino acid sequence: CATSREPGQSNQPQHF.

Comments on this clonotype: Possible read error: a much larger clone is one base away. The chain employs TRBV3-1 and TRBJ1-2; D unresolved. Per germline, CDR1 LGHDT and CDR2 YNNKEL (reference sequence). CDR3 length: 14 residues. V was clipped by 4 bases and J by 0 bases, with 9 bases between them. CDR3 loop: CASSPRWPNYGYTF. CDR3 DNA: TGTGCCAGCAGCCCCAGGTGGCCTAACTATGGCTACACCTTC.